This T cell receptor beta chain was observed in a study of T cells in Graves' hyperthyroidism and ophthalmopathy. Study-level information: Specimen type is peripheral blood, collected at initial diagnosis prior to any treatment. Findings and caveats of the study: In the blood, most expanded thyroid clonotypes above 0.001 appeared as well.

For Graves' hyperthyroidism to be stable, ophthalmopathy could not progress within 18 months. Lactation, pregnancy, other autoimmune disease or uncontrolled infection led to exclusion of patients. The CDR3 spans 15 residues. The V end was cut by 0 bases, the J end by 3 bases, with 12 bases between. CDR1 is LGHNA, CDR2 YNFKEQ, per germline. Concerning this clonotype: What it binds is not known.

It was RNA transcripts that yielded the amplified TCR beta CDR3 regions. The study used the HTBI primer set for a first-round RT-PCR of the TCR CDR3. A single record per CDR3 protein comes from TCRdb applying MiXCR to the multiplex PCR reads. Of roughly 330,000 distinct CDR3 sequences listed, about 15% were seen once; the top ten hold approximately 33%. The chain uses TRBV4-2 and TRBJ2-7; no definite D call. Sequencing used blood. This receptor was taken from a man under 40 with Graves' hyperthyroidism. As DNA, the CDR3 is TGTGCCAGCAGCCAAGAAGGGTACAGCCACTACGAGCAGTACTTC. This sequence encodes CASSQEGYSHYEQYF.